This section outlines one TCR beta chain sequence together with its context. Its binding antigen is unknown. No qualities accompany the bases; no much larger clone lies one base away. The CDR3, cysteine through phenylalanine, is 9 amino acids long. Just the 27-base CDR3 DNA is kept, in frame starting at base 1. Relative to germline, V is 5 bases shorter and J is 15 bases shorter, with 8 bases between their ends. In the germline V gene (reference sequence), CDR1 corresponds to LNHDA and CDR2 to SQIVND. The source of the sample is a study of vaccination and CD4 T cells after COVID-19 (dated by TCRdb to 2021 to 2024). Regarding the research as a whole: Convalescent patients had a positive SARS-CoV-2 result on nasal swab PCR, and of these patients, several had mild disease and one had severe disease. The convalescent cohort included six males and four females, with two Hispanic individuals, seven Caucasians, two Asians and one multiracial person. Participants received two doses of either the Pfizer-BioNTech BNT162b2 vaccine (n=8) or the Moderna mRNA-1273 vaccine (n=2). Post-COVID blood samples were collected from convalescent patients a median of roughly 100 days after diagnosis, with a range of roughly 30 to 161 days. Post-vaccine blood samples were taken a median of 72 days after the second vaccine dose, with a range of roughly 14 to 250 days. The cultures were stimulated with overlapping spike peptide pools from SARS-CoV-2 and from the common cold coronaviruses HCoV-NL63, HCoV-OC43 and HCoV-229E. Control cultures used a CEFX viral epitope pool as positive control, an HIV-1 Nef peptide pool as negative control, or no peptide. The spike-specific CD4+ TCR repertoire was compared before and after mRNA vaccination in over nine COVID-19 convalescent patients and several infection-naive healthy vaccine recipients.

Here is what the overall study found, with its caveats: Of the vaccine-specific clones found in convalescent patients, nearly all (304 of 307) were mono-reactive for SARS-CoV-2 spike instead of being cross-reactive with common cold coronaviruses. The study included relatively few convalescent patients and did not analyze early timepoints after natural infection. Among convalescent patients, a median approximately 88% of the SARS-CoV-2-reactive clones seen after vaccination appeared only after vaccination, which suggests priming specific to the vaccine. The median number of SARS-CoV-2-reactive clonotypes rose from 20 to 25 after infection to roughly 40 after vaccination, but the change was not significant.

Libraries were constructed by PCR. DNA from cultured CD4+ T cells underwent TCR sequencing with the Oncomine TCR Beta short-read assay at the Johns Hopkins FTIC core. Genomic DNA was extracted from the cultured CD4+ T cells with the QIAamp micro DNA kit. Oncomine TCR Beta libraries from cultured CD4+ T cells were pooled using unique dual indexes and sequenced on an Illumina iSeq 100. The published analysis was carried out like this. Non-productive sequences were filtered out, and CDR3s that did not start with C, did not end with F or W, or were shorter than 7 amino acids were discarded. Antigen-specific clonotypes were identified using the MANAFEST web application through comparison of peptide-stimulated wells with reference and other culture wells. For a clone to be called positive, the clone needed an FDR below 0.05, an odds ratio above 5, and a productive frequency above 0.1% in at least two of three replicate wells. A clonotype counted as cross-reactive if it showed significant expansion both in the SARS-CoV-2 spike wells and in at least one common cold coronavirus spike condition. Using R version 3.6.1, CDR3 homology was evaluated through Levenshtein distances (stringdist) along with unrooted phylogenetic trees (ape). Clones were called with MiXCR by TCRdb after fastp trimmed the public reads at Q25, and only in-frame beta chains were retained. One record per CDR3 amino acid sequence lists the most common genes and DNA. The V and J calls were not made by the authors but by TCRdb's processing. The sample profile shows 15,000 to 18,000 distinct CDR3 sequences; approximately 53% of them were found once. The top ten hold approximately 12% of the sample.

Reading the label with the study, this specimen's treatment or condition is: approximately nine-day PBMC culture with coronavirus spike peptide pools or control peptides (ViraFEST assay). The ViraFEST assay was used in the study, in which antigen-specific T cells were expanded with peptide pools and expanded clonotypes were subsequently identified by TCR sequencing. The convalescent patients' positive SARS-CoV-2 PCR tests fell between March and December 2020, which was before the Alpha, Beta and Delta variants emerged in the United States. Each well held two million PBMCs cultured with around 10 ug/ml peptide pools in IMDM containing about 5% human AB serum and 7.5 to 10 IU/ml IL-2. Half of the culture medium was replaced with fresh IL-2-containing medium on days 3 and 7. After approximately eleven days of culture, CD4+ T cells were isolated by negative selection using the EasySep CD4+ T cell isolation kit. Ficoll-Paque Plus gradient centrifugation was used to isolate PBMCs from whole blood, and the isolated PBMCs were then either used fresh or cryopreserved at -140C. Each culture condition was generally run in triplicate wells.

The source material was CD4+ T cells from blood, cultured in vitro. The V and J genes are TRBV19 and TRBJ2-1, with the D gene not confidently named. The source of this sequence is a human donor who had recovered from COVID-19. The base sequence is TGTGCCAGTAGTTCCCGGGTGTTCTTC. Translated, it reads CASSSRVFF.